This passage covers 32 T cell receptor beta chains from one sample sequenced in a study of OX40 agonist ivuxolimab in advanced cancers. Produced via immunoSEQ multiplex PCR; TCRdb's table is partial and in-frame only. The sample includes approximately 84,000 clones, approximately 92% seen only once; the top ten take 0.19%. The sequenced sample was CD4+ or CD8+ T cells sorted from blood, obtained in a trial of the OX40 agonist ivuxolimab. The receptors shown here come from an adult with an advanced solid tumor such as melanoma, head and neck, liver or kidney cancer.

The CDR3 nucleotides are TGTGCCATCAGGCCCGGCGGGACCTCCTACAATGAGCAGTTCTTC. Translation gives CAIRPGGTSYNEQFF. V is TRBV10-3 and J is TRBJ2-1, with a tentative D call TRBD2 (6 bases). Germline assignment: CDR1 ENHRY and CDR2 SYGVKD. The CDR3 contains 15 residues. Trimming cost V 6 bases and J 0 bases, with 12 bases left between them.

V gene TRBV28 combines with J gene TRBJ2-3; D uncertain. CDR1 is MDHEN and CDR2 is SYDVKM in the germline V gene. V was pared by 4 bases and J by 0 bases, with 8 bases between. This CDR3 spans 14 amino acids. The CDR3 reads CASSYTSSTDTQYF. CDR3 in DNA: TGTGCCAGCAGTTATACATCTAGCACAGATACGCAGTATTTT.

The chain has TRBV25-1 and TRBJ2-5, with D perhaps matching TRBD2 (5 bases). The length of the CDR3 is 14 residues. Germline-derived CDR1 and CDR2 are MGHDK and SYGVNS. V was pared by 4 bases and J by 5 bases, with 14 bases between. Here the CDR3 reads CASSGPRRAETQYF. In nucleotides, the CDR3 is TGTGCCAGCAGTGGGCCTCGGCGGGCGGAGACCCAGTACTTC.

This sequence joins TRBV19 and TRBJ2-2; TRBD1 is a possible D gene (5 bases). Between the trimmed V and J ends, which lost 1 base and 3 bases, there was a span of 9 bases. The germline gives CDR1 LNHDA, CDR2 SQIVND (reference sequence). The CDR3 consists of 15 residues. The CDR3, as DNA: TGTGCCAGTAGTATAGGGCAGGGATACACCGGGGAGCTGTTTTTT. Translation: CASSIGQGYTGELFF.

Worth noting for this clone: The junction differs from germline at one of its ends, possibly a read error. The chain employs TRBV4-3 and TRBJ1-2; D call uncertain. Germline V CDR1 and CDR2: LGHNA, YSLEER. This CDR3 region has 13 residues. The CDR3 region has the DNA TGCGCCAGCAGCCAAGACAGGTCCCGTTTTCCCCTTTTC. Residues: CASSQDRSRFPLF.

J is TRBJ2-5 and V is TRBV4-1; TRBD2 matches 14 bases. CDR1 MGHRA and CDR2 YSYEKL come from the germline V gene. The CDR3 runs 16 residues. V gave up 1 base and J gave up 3 bases; unmatched junction bases: 1. Here the CDR3 DNA reads TGCGCCAGCAGCCAAGGGGGACTAGCGGGAGAAGAGACCCAGTACTTC. Translated: CASSQGGLAGEETQYF.

V gene TRBV11-3 combines with J gene TRBJ2-1; 9 nucleotides agree with TRBD2. The CDR3 loop spans 15 amino acids. Germline V gene sequence: CDR1 SGHNT, CDR2 YENEEA. V lost 5 bases to trimming and J lost 4 bases; unmatched junction nucleotides: 6. This CDR3 reads CASSPRLADYNEQFF. DNA of the CDR3: TGTGCCAGCAGCCCAAGACTAGCGGATTACAATGAGCAGTTCTTC.

In nucleotides, the CDR3 is TGTGCCAGCAGCTTGGGGAGGGACTATGGCTACACCTTC. This codes for CASSLGRDYGYTF. This chain joins TRBV7-6 and TRBJ1-2; D ambiguous. Trimming stripped 3 bases from V and 3 bases from J, with 8 bases between. Germline lookup yields CDR1 SGHVS and CDR2 FNYEAQ. This CDR3 spans 13 amino acids.

V and J are TRBV5-1 and TRBJ2-7; no clear D. In germline, CDR1 is SGHRS, CDR2 YFSETQ. The CDR3 totals 13 residues. V lost 1 base and J lost 0, with 5 bases in between. CDR3 sequence reads: CASSLTDSYEQYF. CDR3 nucleotide sequence: TGCGCCAGCAGCTTGACTGACTCCTACGAGCAGTACTTC.

The V call is TRBV6-5, the J call TRBJ2-7; 12 positions agree with TRBD1. V lost 1 base and J lost 4; bases outside the gene matches: 2. Germline CDR1 reads MNHEY; CDR2 reads SVGAGI. CDR3 length: 15 residues. CDR3 DNA: TGTGCCAGCAGTTACTTGGGACAGGGGGCTTACGAGCAGTACTTC. Translated, it gives CASSYLGQGAYEQYF.

This clone has a single count. The gene calls are TRBV18 and TRBJ2-5; TRBD1 matches at 9 bases. CDR1 and CDR2 from the germline V gene are KGHSH and LQKENI. The ends lost 6 bases at V and 5 bases at J; junction bases unmatched: 1. The CDR3 sequence is 12 residues long. Here the CDR3 DNA reads TGTGCCAGCTCCGGACAGGGGGAGACCCAGTACTTC. This encodes CASSGQGETQYF.

The rearrangement links TRBV18 to TRBJ2-1, with 9 bases fitting TRBD2. V lost 6 bases, J lost 7 bases, and 4 bases stayed unmatched. Germline V lookup: CDR1 KGHSH, CDR2 LQKENI. The CDR3 has 13 residues. The CDR3 region is CASSPGLANEQFF. The CDR3 DNA reads as TGTGCCAGCTCCCCTGGACTAGCGAATGAGCAGTTCTTC.

The chain has TRBV7-9 and TRBJ1-1; possible D gene TRBD1, 5 bases. Per germline, CDR1 SEHNR and CDR2 FQNEAQ (reference sequence). The CDR3 consists of 12 residues. Trimming cost V 0 bases and J 11 bases, with 10 bases left between them. This CDR3 is CASSLAQGGAFF. CDR3 sequence (DNA): TGTGCCAGCAGCTTAGCGCAGGGCGGGGCTTTCTTT.

This chain links TRBV2 with TRBJ2-6; 7 positions agree with TRBD1. CDR3 length equals 18 residues. Germline CDR1 SNHLY, CDR2 FYNNEI. The junction had 9 bases not matched to a gene; V was cut back by 4 bases and J by 0 bases. For the CDR3, the DNA is TGTGCCAGCAGTGTTTTAGGGGGCCCTTTCTCTGGGGCCAACGTCCTGACTTTC. This sequence encodes CASSVLGGPFSGANVLTF.

The chain links TRBV28 to TRBJ1-2; no firm D call. This CDR3 has 12 residues. V shed 6 bases and J shed 4 bases, with 9 bases lying between them. Germline CDR1 and CDR2: MDHEN and SYDVKM. The CDR3 DNA reads TGTGCCAGCAGGTATCAATTCTATGGCTACACCTTC. Its translation: CASRYQFYGYTF.

The chain uses TRBV15 and TRBJ2-7; 8 nucleotides align to TRBD1. The V gene's germline CDR1 is LNHNV and CDR2 YYDKDF (reference sequence). The V segment lost 2 bases and the J segment 3 bases; nucleotides outside the gene matches: 9. The CDR3 contains 16 residues. The CDR3 loop reads CATSRPTGTGYYEQYV. The CDR3 bases are TGTGCCACCAGCAGACCCACGGGGACAGGATACTACGAGCAGTACGTC.

This chain connects TRBV5-1 to TRBJ1-5; D may be TRBD1 (6 bases). Germline loops: CDR1 SGHRS, CDR2 YFSETQ. V was clipped by 0 bases and J by 2 bases, with 9 bases between them. This CDR3 has 15 amino acids. The CDR3 protein is CASSLAGDRNQPQHF. DNA of the CDR3: TGCGCCAGCAGCTTGGCAGGGGACCGCAATCAGCCCCAGCATTTT.

The chain couples TRBV6-5 to TRBJ1-4, with TRBD1 matching 7 bases. Trimming took 4 bases from V and 12 from J; bases not matched to a gene: 8. Germline CDR1 reads MNHEY; CDR2 reads SVGAGI. This CDR3 is 13 amino acids long. CDR3 in DNA: TGTGCCAGCAGTTGGGGGACGGGGACAGAACTGTTTTTT. This sequence encodes CASSWGTGTELFF.

This chain joins TRBV19 and TRBJ2-2; no clear D gene. CDR3 length equals 14 residues. The germline V gene has CDR1 LNHDA and CDR2 SQIVND (reference sequence). The V and J ends lost 0 bases and 2 bases respectively, with 4 bases between them. CDR3 nucleotides: TGTGCCAGTAGTATAGAAGCTAACACCGGGGAGCTGTTTTTT. Translated, it gives CASSIEANTGELFF.

The V call is TRBV7-2, the J call TRBJ1-2; 11 positions match TRBD1. This CDR3 region has 14 residues. Germline CDR1 is SGHTA and CDR2 is FQGNSA. Losses at the gene ends were 4 bases for V and 7 bases for J; bases not matched to a gene: 5. In DNA, the CDR3 is TGTGCCAGCAGCTCTGGACAGGGGGCGGGTGGCTACACCTTC. Its translation is CASSSGQGAGGYTF.

This chain connects TRBV19 to TRBJ2-1; the match to TRBD2 covers 7 bases. The length of the CDR3 is 15 residues. The junction had 7 bases not matched to a gene; V was cut back by 7 bases and J by 1 base. Germline V gene lookup returns CDR1 LNHDA and CDR2 SQIVND (reference sequence). In nucleotides, the CDR3 is TGTGCCAGTAAGGATCTGGGGGGGTCCTACAATGAGCAGTTCTTC. Translated, it gives CASKDLGGSYNEQFF.

The V call is TRBV6-5, the J call TRBJ2-7; the match to TRBD1 covers 7 bases. The CDR3 covers 13 residues. The J segment lost 3 bases and the V segment lost 6 bases, leaving 5 bases of the junction unmatched. Germline CDR1 MNHEY, CDR2 SVGAGI. The CDR3 loop reads CASSTGTDYEQYF. The CDR3 DNA is TGTGCCAGCAGCACCGGGACAGACTACGAGCAGTACTTC.

The chain has TRBV11-2 and TRBJ1-3; TRBD1 matches 9 bases. The CDR3 has 14 residues. Germline lookup yields CDR1 SGHAT and CDR2 FQNNGV. Trimming at V came to 5 bases and at J to 6 bases, leaving 5 bases not matched to a gene. The CDR3 reads CASSDTGGENTIYF. CDR3 DNA sequence: TGTGCCAGCAGCGATACAGGGGGCGAAAACACCATATATTTT. Supplemented by reference TRBV11-2 and TRBJ1-3, the full variable domain reads EAGVAQSPRYKIIEKRQSVAFWCNPISGHATLYWYQQILGQGPKLLIQFQNNGVVDDSQLPKDRFSAERLKGVDSTLKIQPAKLEDSAVYLCASSDTGGENTIYFGEGSWLTVV.

The chain carries TRBV19 and TRBJ1-1; TRBD1 matches 8 bases. Germline loops: CDR1 LNHDA, CDR2 SQIVND (reference sequence). This CDR3 has 14 residues. V lost 5 bases to trimming and J lost 1 base; unmatched junction nucleotides: 3. CDR3 sequence (DNA): TGTGCCAGTAGTTCTGGACAGGGGAACACTGAAGCTTTCTTT. Its translation is CASSSGQGNTEAFF.

V is TRBV11-2 and J is TRBJ2-7; the D gene is possibly TRBD1 (5 bases). V lost 5 bases, J lost 1 base, and 12 bases lay in between. Germline CDR1 reads SGHAT; CDR2 reads FQNNGV. CDR3 length: 14 residues. For the CDR3, the DNA is TGTGCCAGCAGCATCAAGGGGCCATCCTACGAGCAGTACTTC. Translation gives CASSIKGPSYEQYF.

The genes are TRBV19 and TRBJ1-5; perhaps TRBD1 as D (5 bases). Trimming shortened V by 8 bases and J by 2 bases, and 7 bases separated the two germline ends. CDR1 is LNHDA, CDR2 SQIVND, per germline (reference sequence). The CDR3 sequence is 12 residues long. The CDR3 spells CASQQGNQPQHF. For the CDR3, the DNA is TGTGCCAGTCAACAGGGCAATCAGCCCCAGCATTTT.

This clone was counted a single time. The chain links TRBV28 to TRBJ2-3; D uncertain. Trimming shortened V by 7 bases and J by 2 bases, and 10 bases separated the two germline ends. CDR1 and CDR2 (germline): MDHEN, SYDVKM. The CDR3 runs to 13 residues. This CDR3 reads CASNRPTTDTQYF. The CDR3 nucleotides are TGTGCCAGCAATCGTCCTACCACAGATACGCAGTATTTT.

This clone was counted between two and nine times. V is TRBV4-1 and J is TRBJ1-5; 10 nucleotides match TRBD1. V was clipped by 5 bases and J by 0 bases; unmatched bases: 7. The CDR3 consists of 17 residues. Germline loops: CDR1 MGHRA, CDR2 YSYEKL. The CDR3 here is CASSIRQGADSNQPQHF. The DNA for the CDR3 is TGCGCCAGCAGCATCAGACAGGGGGCCGATAGCAATCAGCCCCAGCATTTT.

This chain links TRBV5-5 with TRBJ2-1; the D gene is possibly TRBD2 (6 bases). Trimming stripped 3 bases from V and 8 bases from J, with 18 bases between. CDR3 size: 15 residues. CDR1 and CDR2 (germline): SGHKS, YYEKEE (reference sequence). The CDR3 protein is CASSSKPGAQYEQFF. In DNA form, the CDR3 reads TGTGCCAGCAGCTCGAAACCGGGAGCCCAATATGAGCAGTTCTTC. The full variable domain, completed using reference TRBV5-5 and TRBJ2-1, is DAGVTQSPTHLIKTRGQQVTLRCSPISGHKSVSWYQQVLGQGPQFIFQYYEKEERGRGNFPDRFSARQFPNYSSELNVNALLLGDSALYLCASSSKPGAQYEQFFGPGTRLTVL.

V and J are TRBV29-1 and TRBJ1-5, with 7 bases that match TRBD1. Trimming cost V 7 bases and J 0 bases; bases outside gene matches: 18. CDR1 SQVTM and CDR2 ANQGSEA come from the germline V gene. This CDR3 has 18 residues. CDR3 in DNA: TGCAGCGCCGACCTTAGGGACAGCCAACAAAATAGCAATCAGCCCCAGCATTTT. The encoded protein is CSADLRDSQQNSNQPQHF.

This clone is a singleton in its sample. In DNA, the CDR3 is TGTGCCAGTAGTATGTCGATATTCTATGGCTACACCTTC. Residues: CASSMSIFYGYTF. The V call is TRBV19, the J call TRBJ1-2; no clear D. This CDR3 is built from 13 residues. V shed 3 bases and J shed 4 bases, with 9 bases lying between them. The germline CDR1 and CDR2 sequences are LNHDA and SQIVND (reference sequence).

The chain is built from TRBV5-1 and TRBJ1-3; TRBD1 agrees at 7 bases. V trimming: 0 bases; J trimming: 5 bases; junction bases outside the gene matches: 2. The germline CDR1 and CDR2 sequences are SGHRS and YFSETQ. CDR3 length: 14 residues. The CDR3 here is CASSLGQGRNTIYF. The CDR3 DNA reads as TGCGCCAGCAGCTTGGGACAGGGAAGAAACACCATATATTTT.